The present TCR beta chain was sequenced within a study of beta chain features in type 1 diabetes (dated by TCRdb to the late 2010s). As for the study more broadly: No differences in mean age, gender distribution, total cell number or subset yield were found between patients and healthy donors. A total of 100 million to 110 million sorted cells were examined across all samples, and a strong correlation was observed between cell number per subset and RNA yield. In the study, TCRB repertoires of sorted circulating CD4+ T cell subsets from recently diagnosed type 1 diabetes patients were compared with those of matched healthy donors. Regulatory and stem cell-like memory subsets were isolated from only 8 patients and about eight healthy donors, whereas naive and central memory subsets came from all 28 donors. Broad study findings and their caveats: PCR might favor shorter templates, but patient and control samples were amplified and corrected together, so any skew would affect both groups equally. Sequencing cDNA rather than genomic DNA could over-represent highly expressing activated cells, although activation and CD3 levels did not differ between groups. At VDJ recombination sites, patients with type 1 diabetes made fewer insertions and deleted more nucleotides, a pattern implying thymic rearrangement abnormalities. The naive, central memory and regulatory TCRB repertoires appeared to resemble one another more closely among patients than among healthy donors. A moderate but significant shortening of TCRB CDR3 length was observed in type 1 diabetes patients in all four CD4+ subsets. Because the HLA sub-analyses included only small numbers of individuals, any influence of HLA type on TCRB rearrangement was left unresolved.

Each donor gave one peripheral blood draw, averaging approximately 0.12 L, which was collected into heparinised tubes. Naive, central memory, regulatory and stem cell-like memory CD4+ T cells were sorted on a BD FACSAria II using a panel including CD45RO, CCR7, CD25, CD127, CD95 and CD27. All sorted populations exceeded 95% purity. Right away, PBMCs were isolated by Lymphoprep density gradient centrifugation and were stained directly, with no culture step. To minimize batch effects, samples were stained and sorted in pairs, one healthy donor with one patient per experiment. Between the V and J ends, shortened by 0 bases and 8 bases respectively, the junction contains 11 bases. Including cysteine and phenylalanine, the CDR3 has 14 amino acids. Only CDR3 DNA remains: 42 bases, in frame from the first base. The germline V gene specifies LGHNA as CDR1 and YNFKEQ as CDR2. In regard to this clone: Its antigen remains unidentified. No per-base quality is available; no much larger clone lies one base away.

The entire isolated RNA was reverse transcribed using the High Capacity cDNA Reverse Transcription Kit, and thus expressed TCRB transcripts were sequenced. Deep immunoSEQ sequencing was performed on naive, central memory and regulatory T cell samples, with an average of roughly 4 million total reads per sample. Sorted cells were lysed in RLT buffer, and RNA was extracted using DNase-treated RNeasy Micro or Mini kits according to cell number. Each cell subset was processed on its own to prevent cross-contamination, while patient and healthy donor samples were processed together. Using the immunoSEQ multiplex PCR, TCRB sequences were amplified from cDNA into 87-bp fragments spanning the CDR3 region. Sequencing of the amplicons was done on the Illumina HiSeq platform. The study's own analysis went as follows. PCR bias was corrected computationally using synthetic template baselines, and reads within Hamming distance 2 were collapsed, with unmergeable singletons discarded. Reads were aligned against IMGT to assign V, D and J genes, CDR3 length and insertions or deletions at six rearrangement sites. Within each subset, clonotype counts were normalized to the number of sorted cells before true diversity and Gini coefficients were calculated with the tcR R package. Repertoire sharing was quantified using the overlap coefficient calculated on TCRB nucleotide sequences. Entries here come from immuneACCESS through TCRdb and include only in-frame sequences with V and J called. Some clones fail to appear in such tables; in the studies checked, an unresolved V gene covers under half of the shortfall, and the cause of the remainder is unknown. The V and J calls and the clone size are those of that table, but D and trimming were determined from the DNA. For this sample there are 300,000 to 400,000 clones; less than 9.5% appear just once. The ten most abundant clones make up more than 0.4% of the sample.

Sequencing used central memory CD4+ T cells from blood. The sequence is built from TRBV4-2 and TRBJ2-1; TRBD2 is a possible D gene, resting on 5 matching bases. This TCR was sampled from a woman between 18 and 29 years old in good health. The encoded CDR3 is CASSQDWRTDEQFF. The bases read TGTGCCAGCAGCCAAGATTGGAGGACCGATGAGCAGTTCTTC.